These T cell receptor beta chains were read from a single sample in a study of blood T cell repertoires in COVID-19. Measured with immunoSEQ multiplex PCR; TCRdb has only the in-frame clones, and not every one. The sample records 200,000 to 250,000 clones, about 88% being singletons. Source material: peripheral blood. Receptor source: a woman between 40 and 55 years old with acute or convalescent COVID-19. The CDR3 runs from the conserved cysteine through the conserved F or W. Fields, in order: V gene, D gene, clone size, J gene, CDR3 DNA, CDR3 protein. A D gene is named only where the DNA matches it firmly. Rows may omit the clone size; those that give it use once, few, many or a size class.

V: TRBV30; D: NA; size: NA; J: TRBJ1-2; DNA: TGTGCCTGGAGTTTCAACAGTAACTATGGCTACACCTTC; CDR3: CAWSFNSNYGYTF
V: TRBV19; D: NA; size: NA; J: TRBJ1-1; DNA: TGTGCCAGTAGTATTTCACTAGTCAGCATGAACACTGAAGCTTTCTTT; CDR3: CASSISLVSMNTEAFF
V: TRBV12-3/TRBV12-4; D: NA; size: NA; J: TRBJ1-1; DNA: TGTGCCAGCAGTTTCCCTAACACTGAAGCTTTCTTT; CDR3: CASSFPNTEAFF
V: TRBV7-8; D: TRBD2; size: NA; J: TRBJ2-5; DNA: TGTGCCAGCAGCTTTCTAGCGGGGGGGAGAGAGACCCAGTACTTC; CDR3: CASSFLAGGRETQYF
V: TRBV6-5; D: NA; size: NA; J: TRBJ1-2; DNA: TGTGCCAGCAGTTACCGTAGTTGGATGCGGTATGGCTACACCTTC; CDR3: CASSYRSWMRYGYTF
V: TRBV5-6; D: NA; size: NA; J: TRBJ1-5; DNA: TGTGCCAGCAGCTTCGGGGGGGATAGCAATCAGCCCCAGCATTTT; CDR3: CASSFGGDSNQPQHF
V: TRBV2; D: TRBD1; size: NA; J: TRBJ1-4; DNA: TGTGCCAGCAGTGATGGGACAGGGGATGAAAAACTGTTTTTT; CDR3: CASSDGTGDEKLFF
V: TRBV2; D: NA; size: NA; J: TRBJ1-5; DNA: TGTGCCAGCAGTGAGGGAGAGCGTCAGCCCCAGCATTTT; CDR3: CASSEGERQPQHF
V: TRBV4-1; D: NA; size: NA; J: TRBJ1-6; DNA: TGCGCCAGCAGCCAAGACGGGTTTACCTATAATTCACCCCTCCACTTT; CDR3: CASSQDGFTYNSPLHF
V: TRBV5-8; D: NA; size: NA; J: TRBJ2-5; DNA: TGTGCCAGCGGGTCGGGAACGAACCAAGAGACCCAGTACTTC; CDR3: CASGSGTNQETQYF
V: TRBV2; D: NA; size: NA; J: TRBJ1-5; DNA: TGTGCCAGCATCAAAACCCTACATCAGCCCCAGCATTTT; CDR3: CASIKTLHQPQHF
V: TRBV2; D: NA; size: NA; J: TRBJ1-5; DNA: TGTGCCAGCAGCCTCCGCCGAGCCAATCAGCCCCAGCATTTT; CDR3: CASSLRRANQPQHF
V: TRBV30; D: NA; size: NA; J: TRBJ1-2; DNA: TGTGCCTGGAGCCCGGACAGTGCTTATGGCTACACCTTC; CDR3: CAWSPDSAYGYTF
V: TRBV5-5; D: TRBD2; size: NA; J: TRBJ2-2; DNA: TGTGCCAGCAGCCCGGGACTAGCGGGGGGGACCGGGGAGCTGTTTTTT; CDR3: CASSPGLAGGTGELFF
V: TRBV18; D: TRBD1; size: once; J: TRBJ1-5; DNA: TGTGCCAGCTCACCGCGGACAGGGACGAGCAATCAGCCCCAGCATTTT; CDR3: CASSPRTGTSNQPQHF
V: TRBV5-8; D: NA; size: once; J: TRBJ2-2; DNA: TGTGCCAGCAGCTTAAGGCAGGGGACCGGGGAGCTGTTTTTT; CDR3: CASSLRQGTGELFF
V: TRBV19; D: NA; size: NA; J: TRBJ2-2; DNA: TGTGCCAGTAAGAACAGGGAGGGTCCCGGGGAGCTGTTTTTT; CDR3: CASKNREGPGELFF
V: TRBV12-3/TRBV12-4; D: NA; size: NA; J: TRBJ1-2; DNA: TGTGCCAGCAGTAGAGGACAGTTCTATGGCTACACCTTC; CDR3: CASSRGQFYGYTF
V: TRBV2; D: TRBD2; size: once; J: TRBJ2-1; DNA: TGTGCCAGCAGTGAAGCGACGGGGGGCTACAATGAGCAGTTCTTC; CDR3: CASSEATGGYNEQFF
V: TRBV19; D: TRBD1; size: NA; J: TRBJ1-1; DNA: TGTGCCAGTAGTATAGTAACAGGGGGCTTGAACACTGAAGCTTTCTTT; CDR3: CASSIVTGGLNTEAFF
V: TRBV6-5; D: NA; size: NA; J: TRBJ1-1; DNA: TGTGCCAGCAGCGGATACAGGGAGGGGACCACTGAAGCTTTCTTT; CDR3: CASSGYREGTTEAFF
V: TRBV11-2; D: NA; size: few; J: TRBJ2-2; DNA: TGTGCCAGCAGCTTAGAGACAGCCGCGAACACCGGGGAGCTGTTTTTT; CDR3: CASSLETAANTGELFF
V: TRBV2; D: TRBD1; size: NA; J: TRBJ1-5; DNA: TGTGCCAGCAGCTCAGGGACAGGGGGATGGAATCAGCCCCAGCATTTT; CDR3: CASSSGTGGWNQPQHF
V: TRBV14; D: NA; size: NA; J: TRBJ1-4; DNA: TGTGCCAGCAGCCAAGAGGCCCGCATGGCCTTTAATGAAAAACTGTTTTTT; CDR3: CASSQEARMAFNEKLFF
V: TRBV5-5; D: NA; size: NA; J: TRBJ1-2; DNA: TGTGCCAGCAGCCTACTATCGACCCAGCTCTATGGCTACACCTTC; CDR3: CASSLLSTQLYGYTF
V: TRBV4-1; D: TRBD2; size: NA; J: TRBJ2-5; DNA: TGCGCCAGCAGCCCTCCCACTAGCGGGGGGCACCAAGAGACCCAGTACTTC; CDR3: CASSPPTSGGHQETQYF
V: TRBV7-8; D: NA; size: once; J: TRBJ1-3; DNA: TGTGCCAGCAGCCTCGCCGGGGGAAGTGGAAACACCATATATTTT; CDR3: CASSLAGGSGNTIYF
V: TRBV7-2; D: TRBD1; size: NA; J: TRBJ1-6; DNA: TGTGCCAGCAGCTATACAGGGGCCCGAAATAATTCACCCCTCCACTTT; CDR3: CASSYTGARNNSPLHF
V: TRBV4-1; D: TRBD1; size: NA; J: TRBJ1-2; DNA: TGCGCCAGCAGCCAAGACGGGACAGATGGCTACACCTTC; CDR3: CASSQDGTDGYTF
V: TRBV30; D: NA; size: few; J: TRBJ2-3; DNA: TGTGCCTGGATGAGGGGACTCCGCACAGATACGCAGTATTTT; CDR3: CAWMRGLRTDTQYF
V: TRBV12-3/TRBV12-4; D: TRBD1; size: NA; J: TRBJ1-1; DNA: TGTGCCACTGGACAGGGGTCGTTGGCTTTCTTT; CDR3: CATGQGSLAFF
V: TRBV24-1; D: NA; size: NA; J: TRBJ1-2; DNA: TGTGCCACCAGTGGCCACCTAGGGCAGGGCTATGGCTACACCTTC; CDR3: CATSGHLGQGYGYTF
V: TRBV5-4; D: TRBD2; size: few; J: TRBJ2-5; DNA: TGTGCCAGCAGCGGCAGGACTAGCGGCCAAGAGACCCAGTACTTC; CDR3: CASSGRTSGQETQYF
V: TRBV9; D: TRBD1; size: NA; J: TRBJ1-2; DNA: TGTGCCAGCAGCGGGCGGACAGGGGGGGACTATGGCTACACCTTC; CDR3: CASSGRTGGDYGYTF
V: TRBV2; D: NA; size: NA; J: TRBJ1-4; DNA: TGTGCCAGCAGGAGTGGGACTCAGGGTGAAAAACTGTTTTTT; CDR3: CASRSGTQGEKLFF
V: TRBV4-1; D: NA; size: NA; J: TRBJ2-5; DNA: TGCGCCAGCAGTCGAACACAGGGAGAACAAGAGACCCAGTACTTC; CDR3: CASSRTQGEQETQYF
V: TRBV6-4; D: NA; size: NA; J: TRBJ2-6; DNA: TGTGCCAGCAGTGACTCCTTCGACAGACTCTCTGGGGCCAACGTCCTGACTTTC; CDR3: CASSDSFDRLSGANVLTF
V: TRBV5-1; D: NA; size: NA; J: TRBJ1-1; DNA: TGCGCCAGCAGCTTGGGTTTGGGAGAAAACACTGAAGCTTTCTTT; CDR3: CASSLGLGENTEAFF
V: TRBV6-5; D: NA; size: NA; J: TRBJ1-1; DNA: TGTGCCAGCAGTACCGGCCCCAGGGCCTCTGAAGCTTTCTTT; CDR3: CASSTGPRASEAFF
V: TRBV7-6; D: TRBD1; size: NA; J: TRBJ2-1; DNA: TGTGCCAGCAGCCTACGACAGGGCCGAGTATACAATGAGCAGTTCTTC; CDR3: CASSLRQGRVYNEQFF
V: TRBV2; D: NA; size: many; J: TRBJ1-2; DNA: TGTGCCACCGTAGTCCATCCGGCCGGGGGCTACACCTTC; CDR3: CATVVHPAGGYTF
V: TRBV19; D: TRBD1; size: NA; J: TRBJ1-1; DNA: TGTGCCAGCCTCCCAGGGGGCGCACGTTTGGGGGACACTGAAGCTTTCTTT; CDR3: CASLPGGARLGDTEAFF
V: TRBV2; D: NA; size: once; J: TRBJ1-1; DNA: TGTGCCAGCAGTGAGCGGCGCCAAGCTTTCTTT; CDR3: CASSERRQAFF
V: TRBV5-1; D: TRBD1; size: NA; J: TRBJ2-2; DNA: TGCGCCAGCAGCTTGGTTTCCGGACAGGGAAACACCGGGGAGCTGTTTTTT; CDR3: CASSLVSGQGNTGELFF
V: TRBV7-4; D: NA; size: NA; J: TRBJ1-5; DNA: TGTGCCAGCAGCTTCAGCATTGAGGATAGCAATCAGCCCCAGCATTTT; CDR3: CASSFSIEDSNQPQHF
V: TRBV18; D: NA; size: NA; J: TRBJ1-1; DNA: TGTGCCAGCTCACCACCGGACGGGAACACCGTAGCTTTCTTT; CDR3: CASSPPDGNTVAFF
V: TRBV19; D: NA; size: NA; J: TRBJ1-1; DNA: TGTGCCAGTAGCCCGGAGTTGGGGGCGGCTTTCTTT; CDR3: CASSPELGAAFF
V: TRBV18; D: NA; size: NA; J: TRBJ1-1; DNA: TGTGCCAGCTCCCTGGGGGTCCGGGAGACTGAAGCTTTCTTT; CDR3: CASSLGVRETEAFF
V: TRBV5-6; D: NA; size: NA; J: TRBJ1-1; DNA: TGTGCCAGCAGCTTGGTTGGGGAGGACACTGAAGCTTTCTTT; CDR3: CASSLVGEDTEAFF
V: TRBV2; D: NA; size: NA; J: TRBJ1-2; DNA: TGTGCCAGCAGTGAAGACTTGCGGGGTAGGAGCTATGGCTACACCTTC; CDR3: CASSEDLRGRSYGYTF
V: TRBV5-6; D: NA; size: once; J: TRBJ1-3; DNA: TGTGCCAGCAGCTTGAGTCTGGGCGTCGGAAACACCATATATTTT; CDR3: CASSLSLGVGNTIYF
V: TRBV19; D: NA; size: NA; J: TRBJ1-4; DNA: TGTGCCAGTAGTTTCCCCAGGGGCGCTTCCCGAAAACTGTTTTTT; CDR3: CASSFPRGASRKLFF
V: TRBV30; D: TRBD1; size: NA; J: TRBJ1-2; DNA: TGTGCCTGGGCTAGACAGGGGGCTGGCTATGGCTACACCTTC; CDR3: CAWARQGAGYGYTF
V: TRBV6-4; D: NA; size: NA; J: TRBJ1-1; DNA: TGTGCCAGCAGGCAGAAAATGAACACTGAAGCTTTCTTT; CDR3: CASRQKMNTEAFF
V: TRBV6-2/TRBV6-3; D: NA; size: NA; J: TRBJ1-1; DNA: TGTGCCAGCAGTTCTTACAGGTTAGAAGCTTTCTTT; CDR3: CASSSYRLEAFF
V: TRBV30; D: TRBD2; size: NA; J: TRBJ2-5; DNA: TGTGCCTGGAGTGGGCTAGCGGGGGGGCCCGTTGAGACCCAGTACTTC; CDR3: CAWSGLAGGPVETQYF